This TCR beta chain was identified during a study of blood T cells in healthy people across ages. A J-beta primer mix and a sample-barcoded 5' primer were used in a second PCR of roughly 6 to 11 cycles. All cDNA molecules were each tagged by a template-switch adaptor with 12 random nucleotides. TCRdb reprocessed the 5' RACE reads via MiXCR and lists one record per CDR3 protein. In the table there are some 900,000 distinct CDR3 sequences, 40% to 60% of which are singletons. V lost 5 bases, J lost 1 base, and 11 bases stayed unmatched. The CDR3 has 17 residues. The germline CDR1 and CDR2 sequences are SEHNR and FQNEAQ (reference sequence). Ranging in age from about 6 to 95, the donors were healthy Caucasian individuals from Russia. PBMCs numbering at least 6.5 million were isolated per sample. Broader study findings: The lack of PBMC sorting stopped any conclusive naive versus antigen-experienced comparison.

In the case of this clonotype: Its target is not known.

The chain employs TRBV7-9 and TRBJ1-1, with TRBD1 identical over 9 bases. The sequence was obtained from a young man in good health. Sequencing input: blood. The CDR3 sequence: CASSPTGGVGKNTEAFF. Here the CDR3 DNA reads TGTGCCAGCAGCCCAACAGGGGGCGTAGGGAAGAACACTGAAGCTTTCTTT.